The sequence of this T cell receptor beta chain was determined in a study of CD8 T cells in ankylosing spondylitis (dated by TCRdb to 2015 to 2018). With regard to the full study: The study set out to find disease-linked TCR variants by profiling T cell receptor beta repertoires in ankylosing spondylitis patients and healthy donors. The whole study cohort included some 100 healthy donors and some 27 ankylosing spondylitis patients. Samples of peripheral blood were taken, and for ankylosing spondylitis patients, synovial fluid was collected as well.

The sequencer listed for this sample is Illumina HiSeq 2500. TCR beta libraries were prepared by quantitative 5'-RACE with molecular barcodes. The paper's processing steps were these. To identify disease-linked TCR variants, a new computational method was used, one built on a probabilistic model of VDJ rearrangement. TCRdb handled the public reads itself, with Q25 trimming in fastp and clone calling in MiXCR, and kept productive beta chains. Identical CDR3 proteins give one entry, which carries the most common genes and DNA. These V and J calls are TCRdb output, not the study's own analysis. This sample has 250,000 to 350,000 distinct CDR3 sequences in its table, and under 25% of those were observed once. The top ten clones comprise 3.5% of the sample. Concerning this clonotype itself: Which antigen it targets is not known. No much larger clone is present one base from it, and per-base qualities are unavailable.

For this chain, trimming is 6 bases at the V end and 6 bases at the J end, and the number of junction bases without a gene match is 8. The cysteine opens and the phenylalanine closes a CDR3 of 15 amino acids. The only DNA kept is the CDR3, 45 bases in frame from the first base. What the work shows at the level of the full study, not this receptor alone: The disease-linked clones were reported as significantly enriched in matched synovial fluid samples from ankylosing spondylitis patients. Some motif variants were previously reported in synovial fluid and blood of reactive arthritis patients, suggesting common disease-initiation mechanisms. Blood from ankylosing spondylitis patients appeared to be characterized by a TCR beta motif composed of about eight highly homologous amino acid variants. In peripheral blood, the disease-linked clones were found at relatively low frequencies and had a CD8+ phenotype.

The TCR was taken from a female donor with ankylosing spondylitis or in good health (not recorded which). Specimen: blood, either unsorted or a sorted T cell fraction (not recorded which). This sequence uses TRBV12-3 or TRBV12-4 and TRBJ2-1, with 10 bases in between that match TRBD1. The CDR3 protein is CASSHRDRGGNEQFF. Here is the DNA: TGTGCCAGCAGCCACCGGGACAGGGGTGGCAATGAGCAGTTCTTC.